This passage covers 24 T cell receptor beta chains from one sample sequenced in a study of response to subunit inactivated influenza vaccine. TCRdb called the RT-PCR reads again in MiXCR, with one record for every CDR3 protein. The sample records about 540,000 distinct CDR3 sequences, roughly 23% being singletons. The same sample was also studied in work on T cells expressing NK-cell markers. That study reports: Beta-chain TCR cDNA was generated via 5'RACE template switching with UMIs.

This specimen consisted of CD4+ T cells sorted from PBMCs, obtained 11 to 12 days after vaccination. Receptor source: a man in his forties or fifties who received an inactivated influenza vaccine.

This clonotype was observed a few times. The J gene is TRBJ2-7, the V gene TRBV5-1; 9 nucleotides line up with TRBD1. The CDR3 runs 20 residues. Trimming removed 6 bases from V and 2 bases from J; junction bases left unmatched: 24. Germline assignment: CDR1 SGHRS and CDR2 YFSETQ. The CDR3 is CASITLIGTGRCWGPYEQYF. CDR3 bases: TGCGCCAGCATCACCCTCATCGGGACAGGGCGGTGCTGGGGACCCTACGAGCAGTACTTC.

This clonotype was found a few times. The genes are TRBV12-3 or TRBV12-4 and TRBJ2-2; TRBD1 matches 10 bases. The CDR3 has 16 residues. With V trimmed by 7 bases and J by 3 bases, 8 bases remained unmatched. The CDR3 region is CASTPTGGSDTGELFF. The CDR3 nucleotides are TGTGCCAGCACCCCGACAGGGGGCTCGGACACCGGGGAGCTGTTTTTT.

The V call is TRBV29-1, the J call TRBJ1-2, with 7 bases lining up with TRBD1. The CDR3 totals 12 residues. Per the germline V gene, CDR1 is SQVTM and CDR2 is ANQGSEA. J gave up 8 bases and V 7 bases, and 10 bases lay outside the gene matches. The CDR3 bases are TGCAGCGGTGGGTCGACAGGGTGGGGCTACACCTTC. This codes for CSGGSTGWGYTF.

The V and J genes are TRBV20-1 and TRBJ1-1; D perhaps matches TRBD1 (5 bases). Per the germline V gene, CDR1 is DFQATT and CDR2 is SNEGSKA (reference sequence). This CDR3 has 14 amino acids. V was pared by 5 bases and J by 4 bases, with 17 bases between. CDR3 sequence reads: CSAYANNGGTEAFF. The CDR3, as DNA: TGCAGTGCTTACGCCAACAATGGGGGCACTGAAGCTTTCTTT.

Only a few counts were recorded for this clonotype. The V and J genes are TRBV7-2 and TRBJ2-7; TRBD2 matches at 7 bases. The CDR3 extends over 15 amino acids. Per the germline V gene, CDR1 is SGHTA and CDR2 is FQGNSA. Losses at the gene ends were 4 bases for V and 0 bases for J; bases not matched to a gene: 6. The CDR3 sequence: CASSSDRTSSYEQYF. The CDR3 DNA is TGTGCCAGCAGCTCCGACCGGACTAGCTCCTACGAGCAGTACTTC.

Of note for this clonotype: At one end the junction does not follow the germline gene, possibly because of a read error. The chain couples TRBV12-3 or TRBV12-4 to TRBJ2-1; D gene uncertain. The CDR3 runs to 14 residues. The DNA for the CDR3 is TGTGCCAGCAGTTCGCCGGGCGCATACAATGAGCACTTCTTC. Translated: CASSSPGAYNEHFF.

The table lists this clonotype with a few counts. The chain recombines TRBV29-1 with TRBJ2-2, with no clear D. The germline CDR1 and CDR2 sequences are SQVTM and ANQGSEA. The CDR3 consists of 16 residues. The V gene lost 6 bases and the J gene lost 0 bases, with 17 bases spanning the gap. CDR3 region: CSVKKTSITNTGELFF. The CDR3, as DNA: TGCAGCGTAAAGAAGACGTCTATCACGAACACCGGGGAGCTGTTTTTT.

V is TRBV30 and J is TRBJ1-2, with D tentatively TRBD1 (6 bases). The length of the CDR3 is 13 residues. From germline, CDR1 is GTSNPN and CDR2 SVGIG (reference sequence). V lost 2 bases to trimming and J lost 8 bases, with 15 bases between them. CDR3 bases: TGTGCCTGGAGTTCAGGGGCTAGGAGAGGCTACACCTTC. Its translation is CAWSSGARRGYTF.

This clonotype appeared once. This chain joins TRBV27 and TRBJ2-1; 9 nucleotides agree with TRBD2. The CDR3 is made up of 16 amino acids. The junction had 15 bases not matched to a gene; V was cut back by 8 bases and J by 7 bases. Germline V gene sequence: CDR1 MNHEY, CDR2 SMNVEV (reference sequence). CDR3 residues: CASRPSGNLGMNEQFF. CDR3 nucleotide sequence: TGTGCCAGCCGACCTAGCGGGAATCTGGGAATGAATGAGCAGTTCTTC.

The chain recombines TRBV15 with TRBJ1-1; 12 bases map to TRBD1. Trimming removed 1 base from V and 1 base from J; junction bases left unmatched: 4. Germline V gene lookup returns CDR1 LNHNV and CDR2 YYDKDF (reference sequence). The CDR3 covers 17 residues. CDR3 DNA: TGTGCCACCAGCAGAGGTCCGGGACAGGGGGCGAACACTGAAGCTTTCTTT. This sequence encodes CATSRGPGQGANTEAFF. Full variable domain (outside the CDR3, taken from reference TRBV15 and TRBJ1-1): DAMVIQNPRYQVTQFGKPVTLSCSQTLNHNVMYWYQQKSSQAPKLLFHYYDKDFNNEADTPDNFQSRRPNTSFCFLDIRSPGLGDTAMYLCATSRGPGQGANTEAFFGQGTRLTVV.

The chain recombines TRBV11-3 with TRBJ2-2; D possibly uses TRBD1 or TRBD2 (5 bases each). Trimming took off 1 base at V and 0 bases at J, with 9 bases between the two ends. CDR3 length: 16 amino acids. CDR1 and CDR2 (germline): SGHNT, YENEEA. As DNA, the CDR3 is TGTGCCAGCAGCTTAGGGGTGGGGGCGAACACCGGGGAGCTGTTTTTT. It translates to CASSLGVGANTGELFF. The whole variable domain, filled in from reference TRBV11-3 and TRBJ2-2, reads EAGVVQSPRYKIIEKKQPVAFWCNPISGHNTLYWYLQNLGQGPELLIRYENEEAVDDSQLPKDRFSAERLKGVDSTLKIQPAELGDSAVYLCASSLGVGANTGELFFGEGSRLTVL.

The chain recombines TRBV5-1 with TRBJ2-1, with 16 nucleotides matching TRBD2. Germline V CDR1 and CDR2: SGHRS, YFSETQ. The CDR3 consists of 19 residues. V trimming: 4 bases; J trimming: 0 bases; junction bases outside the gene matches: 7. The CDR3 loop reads CASSLGLAGGLPSYNEQFF. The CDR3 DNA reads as TGCGCCAGCAGCCTGGGACTAGCGGGAGGGTTACCCTCCTACAATGAGCAGTTCTTC.

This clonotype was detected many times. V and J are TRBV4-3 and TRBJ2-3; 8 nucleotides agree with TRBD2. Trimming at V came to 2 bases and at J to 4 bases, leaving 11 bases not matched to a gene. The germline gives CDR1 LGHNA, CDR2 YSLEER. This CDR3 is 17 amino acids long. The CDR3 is CASSQRGAGGGSDTQYF. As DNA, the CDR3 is TGCGCCAGCAGCCAACGGGGGGCGGGAGGCGGCTCAGATACGCAGTATTTT.

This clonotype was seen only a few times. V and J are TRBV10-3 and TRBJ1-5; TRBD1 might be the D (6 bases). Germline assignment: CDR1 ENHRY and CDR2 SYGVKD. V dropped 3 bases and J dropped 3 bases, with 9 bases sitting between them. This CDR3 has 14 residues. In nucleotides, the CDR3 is TGTGCCATCAGTGATCGACAGGACAATCAGCCCCAGCATTTT. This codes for CAISDRQDNQPQHF.

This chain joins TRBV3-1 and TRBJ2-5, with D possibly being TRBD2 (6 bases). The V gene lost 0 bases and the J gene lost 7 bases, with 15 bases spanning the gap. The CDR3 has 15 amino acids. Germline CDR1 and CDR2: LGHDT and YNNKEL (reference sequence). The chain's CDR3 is CASSQELAPATTQYF. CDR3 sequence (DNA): TGTGCCAGCAGCCAAGAGCTAGCGCCGGCAACGACCCAGTACTTC.

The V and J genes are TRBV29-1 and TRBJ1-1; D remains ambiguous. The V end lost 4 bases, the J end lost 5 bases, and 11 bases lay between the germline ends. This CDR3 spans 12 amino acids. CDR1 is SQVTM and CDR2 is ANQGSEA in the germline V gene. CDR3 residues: CSVGAGMTEAFF. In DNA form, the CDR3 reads TGCAGCGTTGGTGCAGGAATGACTGAAGCTTTCTTT.

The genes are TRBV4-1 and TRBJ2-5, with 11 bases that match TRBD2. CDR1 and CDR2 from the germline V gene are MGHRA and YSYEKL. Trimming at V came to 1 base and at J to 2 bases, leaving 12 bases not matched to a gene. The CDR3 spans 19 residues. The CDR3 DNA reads TGCGCCAGCAGCCAAGCCCCTAGCGGGGGGTTTACCCTACAAGAGACCCAGTACTTC. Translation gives CASSQAPSGGFTLQETQYF.

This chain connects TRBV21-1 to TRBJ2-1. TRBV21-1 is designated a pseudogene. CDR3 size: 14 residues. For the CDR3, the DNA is TGTGCCAGCAGCAGAACCGACGGGGTCAATGAGCAGTTCTTC. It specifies CASSRTDGVNEQFF.

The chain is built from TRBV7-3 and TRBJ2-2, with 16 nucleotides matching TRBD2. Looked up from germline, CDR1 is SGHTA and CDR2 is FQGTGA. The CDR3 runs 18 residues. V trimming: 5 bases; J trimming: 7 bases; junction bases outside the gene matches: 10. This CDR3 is CASSPGTSGRARSGELFF. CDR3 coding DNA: TGTGCCAGCAGCCCAGGGACTAGCGGGAGGGCCCGAAGCGGGGAGCTGTTTTTT.

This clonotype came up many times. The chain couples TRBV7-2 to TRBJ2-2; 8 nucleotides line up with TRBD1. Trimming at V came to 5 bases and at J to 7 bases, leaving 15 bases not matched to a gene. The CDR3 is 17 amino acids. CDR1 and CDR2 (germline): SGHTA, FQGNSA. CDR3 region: CASSLQGAGGSGGELFF. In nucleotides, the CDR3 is TGTGCCAGCAGCCTCCAGGGGGCAGGGGGCTCTGGCGGGGAGCTGTTTTTT.

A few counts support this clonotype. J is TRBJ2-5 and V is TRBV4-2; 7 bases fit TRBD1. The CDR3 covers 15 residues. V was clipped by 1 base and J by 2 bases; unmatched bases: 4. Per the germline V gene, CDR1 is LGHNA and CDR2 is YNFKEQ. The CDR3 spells CASSQAGRGQETQYF. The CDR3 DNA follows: TGTGCCAGCAGCCAAGCGGGCAGGGGGCAAGAGACCCAGTACTTC.

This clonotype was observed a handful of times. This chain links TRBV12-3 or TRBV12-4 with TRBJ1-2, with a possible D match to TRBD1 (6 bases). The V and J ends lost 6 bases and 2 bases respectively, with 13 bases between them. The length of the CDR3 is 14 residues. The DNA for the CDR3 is TGTGCCAGCAGCCCAAGACAGGCGAACTATGGCTACACCTTC. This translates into CASSPRQANYGYTF.

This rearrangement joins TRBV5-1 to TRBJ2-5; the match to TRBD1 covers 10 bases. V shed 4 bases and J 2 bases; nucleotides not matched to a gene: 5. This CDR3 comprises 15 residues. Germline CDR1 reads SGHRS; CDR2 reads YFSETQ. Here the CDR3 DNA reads TGCGCCAGCAGCGACGGGACAGGGGAACAAGAGACCCAGTACTTC. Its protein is CASSDGTGEQETQYF.

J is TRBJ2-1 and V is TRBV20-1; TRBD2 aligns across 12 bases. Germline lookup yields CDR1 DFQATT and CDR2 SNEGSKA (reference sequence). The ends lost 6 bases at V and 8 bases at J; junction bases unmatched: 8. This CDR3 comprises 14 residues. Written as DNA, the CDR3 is TGCAGTGCCAGTAGGACTAGCGGGACTCATGAGCAGTTCTTC. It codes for CSASRTSGTHEQFF.